One and the same sample provided the 11 T cell receptor beta chains below, sequenced in a study of T cell changes during pregnancy in multiple sclerosis (dated by TCRdb to between 2019 and 2020). The method behind the library was the immunoSEQ multiplex PCR assay. TCRdb re-hosts the immuneACCESS table, in-frame sequences only. Its copies lack some clones; in the studies checked, an unresolved V gene accounts for under half of them, and the cause for the rest is not known. The sample contains roughly 100,000 clones, less than 95% of them found a single time. Around 1.5% of the sample is held by the ten biggest clonotypes. The sequenced sample was peripheral blood, obtained after pregnancy. The receptors derive from a female donor with multiple sclerosis, enrolled in a pregnancy study.

For the CDR3, the DNA is TGTGCCAGCTCACCACCAGGGACTCCCTTGGACAATGAGCAGTTCTTC. Protein sequence: CASSPPGTPLDNEQFF. This chain links TRBV18 with TRBJ2-1; possibly TRBD2 for D (6 bases). The CDR3 is 16 amino acids. The germline V and J ends were trimmed by 0 bases and 5 bases, with 14 bases remaining between them. Per the germline V gene, CDR1 is KGHSH and CDR2 is LQKENI.

The chain couples TRBV5-6 to TRBJ2-1; D perhaps matches TRBD1 (5 bases). This CDR3 contains 14 residues. Germline CDR1 SGHDT, CDR2 YYEEEE. V dropped 1 base and J dropped 4 bases, with 9 bases sitting between them. CDR3 DNA: TGTGCCAGCAGCTTGACCCCAGGGTACAATGAGCAGTTCTTC. This sequence encodes CASSLTPGYNEQFF.

The V gene is TRBV6-6, the J gene TRBJ1-5, with 11 positions matching TRBD1. CDR1 is MNHNY and CDR2 is SVGAGI in the germline V gene (reference sequence). J gave up 11 bases and V 5 bases, and 8 bases lay outside the gene matches. The CDR3 is made up of 14 amino acids. The CDR3 nucleotides read TGTGCCAGCAGTCGCCGGGACAGGGGGGGAGCCCAGCATTTT. Residues: CASSRRDRGGAQHF.

The rearrangement joins TRBV5-1 to TRBJ2-3, with 10 positions matching TRBD2. J gave up 6 bases and V 3 bases, and 10 bases lay outside the gene matches. Germline V CDR1 and CDR2: SGHRS, YFSETQ. There are 16 residues in the CDR3. Here the CDR3 DNA reads TGCGCCAGCAGCTGGGGACAAGCGGGAGGGCCGGATACGCAGTATTTT. It specifies CASSWGQAGGPDTQYF.

J is TRBJ1-1 and V is TRBV27, with 10 bases aligning to TRBD1. In germline, CDR1 is MNHEY, CDR2 SMNVEV (reference sequence). This CDR3 is 15 amino acids long. With 5 bases clipped from V and 12 bases from J, the junction kept 15 bases outside the gene matches. The CDR3 sequence is CASSPSSGTGERTFF. The CDR3, as DNA: TGTGCCAGCAGTCCATCGTCCGGGACAGGGGAGCGAACTTTCTTT.

The V gene is TRBV6-4, the J gene TRBJ2-1; TRBD1 matches 12 bases. The CDR3 spans 15 residues. The germline gives CDR1 MRHNA, CDR2 SNTAGT. The ends lost 3 bases at V and 9 bases at J; junction bases unmatched: 6. The CDR3, as DNA: TGTGCCAGCAGTGATGGGACAGGGGGCGAGGGTGAGCAGTTCTTC. Encoded protein: CASSDGTGGEGEQFF.

The chain carries TRBV7-9 and TRBJ1-2; D possibly corresponds to TRBD1 (5 bases). V lost 5 bases and J 6 bases, leaving 22 bases between the germline ends. CDR1 and CDR2 (germline): SEHNR, FQNEAQ (reference sequence). The CDR3 has 16 residues. CDR3 DNA sequence: TGTGCCAGCAGCGTTAGCCCCCGGGACCGGGAGGATGGCTACACCTTC. Protein: CASSVSPRDREDGYTF.

The chain recombines TRBV6-5 with TRBJ1-3, with 7 bases lining up with TRBD1. CDR1 is MNHEY, CDR2 SVGAGI, per germline. CDR3 length: 14 residues. Germline trimming cut 6 bases from V and 1 base from J; bases unmatched to any gene: 3. CDR3 loop: CASSKQGSGNTIYF. In DNA form, the CDR3 reads TGTGCCAGCAGCAAACAGGGGTCTGGAAACACCATATATTTT.

This chain links TRBV5-5 with TRBJ2-7; 10 nucleotides line up with TRBD2. The ends lost 4 bases at V and 3 bases at J; junction bases unmatched: 7. The CDR3 is made up of 15 amino acids. Per germline, CDR1 SGHKS and CDR2 YYEKEE (reference sequence). For the CDR3, the DNA is TGTGCCAGCAGCCCACGGACTAGCGGAAGCTACGAGCAGTACTTC. This translates into CASSPRTSGSYEQYF.

This clone occurred once. The rearrangement links TRBV18 to TRBJ2-5; D not certain. Trimming took off 6 bases at V and 1 base at J, with 15 bases between the two ends. Germline-derived CDR1 and CDR2 are KGHSH and LQKENI. CDR3 length equals 15 residues. This CDR3 is CASSYDQTVQETQYF. DNA of the CDR3: TGTGCCAGCTCGTATGACCAAACAGTCCAAGAGACCCAGTACTTC.

CDR3 sequence (DNA): TGTGCCAGCAGCTTGCTGGCAGGGGGAACATATGGCTACACCTTC. It codes for CASSLLAGGTYGYTF. The chain carries TRBV5-6 and TRBJ1-2; 7 bases are shared with TRBD1. Trimming cost V 1 base and J 5 bases; bases outside gene matches: 8. Germline-derived CDR1 and CDR2 are SGHDT and YYEEEE. This CDR3 contains 15 residues.